This T cell receptor beta chain was captured in a study of blood T cells in healthy people across ages. A second PCR of roughly 7 to 11 cycles used a sample-barcoded 5' primer and a J-beta primer mix. Each sample provided no less than 2.5 million CDR3-containing paired-end reads. TCRdb independently ran MiXCR on the 5' RACE reads; one entry per CDR3 protein. The profile shows 1.5 million to 2 million distinct CDR3 sequences, under 30% of them singletons. The V and J ends lost 6 bases and 11 bases respectively, with 16 bases between them. The CDR3 is 12 amino acids. For this clonotype: Its antigen is unknown.

Researchers isolated at least 7 million PBMCs per sample. Whole-study results and caveats: Both naive CD4+ cell counts and diversity were greater in long-lived donors than in aged donors. Unsorted PBMCs ruled out conclusive naive versus antigen-experienced comparison.

The receptor comes from a woman in her 30s in good health. The sample was blood. The chain is built from TRBV12-3 or TRBV12-4 and TRBJ1-2; weak D call: TRBD1 (5 bases). In DNA, the CDR3 is TGTGCCAGCAGCTCTACCGCTAAGGGGTACACCTTC. Protein: CASSSTAKGYTF.